This is a list of T cell receptor beta chains from one sample in a study of blood T cells in healthy people across ages. TCRdb ran MiXCR on the 5' RACE reads and lists one entry per CDR3 protein. This sample has 1,500,000 or so distinct CDR3 sequences, with approximately 42% found just once. Sequences were obtained from blood. The receptors stem from a woman aged 18-29 years in good health. CDR3s include the opening cysteine and the closing phenylalanine or tryptophan. A D gene is named only where the DNA matches it firmly. Some rows have no size entry. The others give once, few or many, or a class for an expanded clone.

.	TRBV28	TRBJ2-7	TRBD2	CASNTSGRSDEQYF	TGTGCCAGCAATACTAGCGGGAGAAGCGACGAGCAGTACTTC
.	TRBV20-1	TRBJ1-5	.	CSASYSGGQPQHF	TGCAGTGCTAGCTACTCGGGCGGTCAGCCCCAGCATTTT
few	TRBV7-9	TRBJ1-1	.	CASSLISGDTEAFF	TGTGCCAGCAGCTTAATCTCGGGGGACACTGAAGCTTTCTTT
many	TRBV7-2	TRBJ2-7	TRBD1	CASSLDRASYEQYF	TGTGCCAGCAGTTTAGACAGGGCCTCCTACGAGCAGTACTTC
few	TRBV20-1	TRBJ1-6	.	CSARMDRGLSPLHF	TGCAGTGCTAGAATGGATAGGGGGTTATCACCCCTCCACTTT
.	TRBV6-5	TRBJ2-3	TRBD2	CASSYLAGGTSTDTQYF	TGTGCCAGCAGTTATCTAGCGGGGGGAACTAGCACAGATACGCAGTATTTT
.	TRBV6-5	TRBJ2-1	.	CASSYRGPNYNEQFF	TGTGCCAGCAGTTACCGGGGGCCAAATTACAATGAGCAGTTCTTC
.	TRBV4-1	TRBJ1-4	.	CASSPQGSRSEKLFF	TGCGCCAGCAGCCCCCAGGGCTCGAGGAGCGAAAAACTGTTTTTT
many	TRBV28	TRBJ2-3	TRBD2	CASSLTSGPTDTQYF	TGTGCCAGCAGCTTGACTAGCGGGCCCACAGATACGCAGTATTTT
.	TRBV10-3	TRBJ1-2	TRBD1	CATLGGTLDYGYTF	TGTGCCACCCTAGGGGGCACTTTGGACTATGGCTACACCTTC
.	TRBV29-1	TRBJ2-1	.	CSVEDGLVRTNEQFF	TGCAGCGTTGAAGATGGCCTAGTTCGCACAAATGAGCAGTTCTTC
.	TRBV7-8	TRBJ1-5	.	CASSSMDGKEPQHF	TGTGCCAGCAGCTCCATGGACGGGAAGGAGCCCCAGCATTTT
few	TRBV20-1	TRBJ2-3	.	CSARDQGEADTQYF	TGCAGTGCTAGAGATCAGGGGGAGGCAGATACGCAGTATTTT
.	TRBV12-3/TRBV12-4	TRBJ2-1	.	CASSVLTYSYNEQFF	TGTGCCAGCAGCGTGCTCACCTACTCCTACAATGAGCAGTTCTTC
.	TRBV12-3/TRBV12-4	TRBJ2-1	TRBD2	CASRPSTSVYYNEQFF	TGTGCCAGCAGACCCAGTACTAGCGTCTACTACAATGAGCAGTTCTTC